The 5 T cell receptor beta chains listed next were all sequenced from one sample in a study of T cells in Graves' hyperthyroidism and ophthalmopathy. TCR beta CDR3 regions were amplified from RNA transcripts. During a first-round RT-PCR of the TCR CDR3, the HTBI primer set was used. TCRdb used MiXCR to reprocess the multiplex PCR reads, holding one entry per CDR3 protein. Of around 110,000 distinct CDR3 sequences listed, roughly 15% were seen once; the top ten hold 35% to 50%. Sequenced material: blood. These receptors all stem from a woman between 45 and 60 years old with Graves' hyperthyroidism.

The table lists this clonotype with many counts. V gene TRBV28 combines with J gene TRBJ2-5; TRBD1 matches at 7 bases. The ends lost 8 bases at V and 2 bases at J; junction bases unmatched: 5. This CDR3 spans 13 amino acids. From germline, CDR1 is MDHEN and CDR2 SYDVKM. The CDR3 here is CASVAGGQETQYF. The CDR3 DNA is TGTGCCAGCGTCGCAGGGGGACAAGAGACCCAGTACTTC.

The table lists this clonotype with many counts. This rearrangement joins TRBV18 to TRBJ1-1; 7 bases line up with TRBD1. From germline, CDR1 is KGHSH and CDR2 LQKENI. V lost 4 bases, J lost 7 bases, and 6 bases stayed unmatched. The CDR3 spans 13 residues. CDR3 coding DNA: TGTGCCAGCTCACGGGGACAGTCGGATGAAGCTTTCTTT. The encoded protein is CASSRGQSDEAFF.

J is TRBJ2-5 and V is TRBV19, with 11 bases aligning to TRBD1. This CDR3 is 14 amino acids long. The V and J ends lost 1 base and 5 bases, in that order; junction bases with no gene match: 0. CDR1 LNHDA and CDR2 SQIVND come from the germline V gene (reference sequence). In DNA form, the CDR3 reads TGTGCCAGTAGTATAGGGACAGGGGGCGAGACCCAGTACTTC. It yields the protein CASSIGTGGETQYF.

In this sample, this clonotype turned up many times. The chain links TRBV6-1 to TRBJ2-1; 12 nucleotides line up with TRBD2. After removal of 5 bases from V and 9 bases from J, the junction contained 11 bases not matched to a gene. CDR1 is MNHNS, CDR2 SASEGT, per germline. This CDR3 has 16 amino acids. This CDR3 reads CASSYPTSGSLGEQFF. CDR3 nucleotides: TGTGCCAGCAGTTATCCGACTAGCGGGAGTTTGGGTGAGCAGTTCTTC.

This clonotype was seen a handful of times. The chain couples TRBV19 to TRBJ1-3; D not certain. V lost 2 bases and J lost 2, with 10 bases in between. The CDR3 length is 15 residues. The germline V gene encodes CDR1 LNHDA and CDR2 SQIVND (reference sequence). The CDR3 protein is CASSIWRRAGNTIYF. For the CDR3, the DNA is TGTGCCAGTAGTATATGGCGTCGAGCTGGAAACACCATATATTTT.